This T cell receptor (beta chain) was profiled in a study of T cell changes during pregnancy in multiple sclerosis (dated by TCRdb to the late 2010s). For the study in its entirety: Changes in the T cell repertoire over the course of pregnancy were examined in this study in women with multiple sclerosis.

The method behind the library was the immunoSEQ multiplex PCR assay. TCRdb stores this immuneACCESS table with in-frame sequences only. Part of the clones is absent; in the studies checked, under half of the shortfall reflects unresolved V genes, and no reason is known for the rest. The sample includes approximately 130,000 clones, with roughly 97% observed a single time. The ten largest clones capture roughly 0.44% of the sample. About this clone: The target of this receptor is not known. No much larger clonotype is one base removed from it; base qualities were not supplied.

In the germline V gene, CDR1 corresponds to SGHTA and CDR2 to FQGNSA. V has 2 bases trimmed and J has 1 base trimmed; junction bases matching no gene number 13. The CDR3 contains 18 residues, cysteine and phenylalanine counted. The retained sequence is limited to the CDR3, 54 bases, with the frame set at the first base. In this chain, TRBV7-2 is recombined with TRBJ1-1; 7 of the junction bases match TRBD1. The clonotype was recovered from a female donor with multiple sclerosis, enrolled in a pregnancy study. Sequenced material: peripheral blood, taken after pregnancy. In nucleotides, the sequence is TGTGCCAGCAGCTTACGTTCGGCAAACAGGGGAAGGAACACTGAAGCTTTCTTT. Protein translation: CASSLRSANRGRNTEAFF. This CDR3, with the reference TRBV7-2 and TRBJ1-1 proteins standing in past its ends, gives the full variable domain GAGVSQSPSNKVTEKGKDVELRCDPISGHTALYWYRQSLGQGLEFLIYFQGNSAPDKSGLPSDRFSAERTGGSVSTLTIQRTQQEDSAVYLCASSLRSANRGRNTEAFFGQGTRLTVV.